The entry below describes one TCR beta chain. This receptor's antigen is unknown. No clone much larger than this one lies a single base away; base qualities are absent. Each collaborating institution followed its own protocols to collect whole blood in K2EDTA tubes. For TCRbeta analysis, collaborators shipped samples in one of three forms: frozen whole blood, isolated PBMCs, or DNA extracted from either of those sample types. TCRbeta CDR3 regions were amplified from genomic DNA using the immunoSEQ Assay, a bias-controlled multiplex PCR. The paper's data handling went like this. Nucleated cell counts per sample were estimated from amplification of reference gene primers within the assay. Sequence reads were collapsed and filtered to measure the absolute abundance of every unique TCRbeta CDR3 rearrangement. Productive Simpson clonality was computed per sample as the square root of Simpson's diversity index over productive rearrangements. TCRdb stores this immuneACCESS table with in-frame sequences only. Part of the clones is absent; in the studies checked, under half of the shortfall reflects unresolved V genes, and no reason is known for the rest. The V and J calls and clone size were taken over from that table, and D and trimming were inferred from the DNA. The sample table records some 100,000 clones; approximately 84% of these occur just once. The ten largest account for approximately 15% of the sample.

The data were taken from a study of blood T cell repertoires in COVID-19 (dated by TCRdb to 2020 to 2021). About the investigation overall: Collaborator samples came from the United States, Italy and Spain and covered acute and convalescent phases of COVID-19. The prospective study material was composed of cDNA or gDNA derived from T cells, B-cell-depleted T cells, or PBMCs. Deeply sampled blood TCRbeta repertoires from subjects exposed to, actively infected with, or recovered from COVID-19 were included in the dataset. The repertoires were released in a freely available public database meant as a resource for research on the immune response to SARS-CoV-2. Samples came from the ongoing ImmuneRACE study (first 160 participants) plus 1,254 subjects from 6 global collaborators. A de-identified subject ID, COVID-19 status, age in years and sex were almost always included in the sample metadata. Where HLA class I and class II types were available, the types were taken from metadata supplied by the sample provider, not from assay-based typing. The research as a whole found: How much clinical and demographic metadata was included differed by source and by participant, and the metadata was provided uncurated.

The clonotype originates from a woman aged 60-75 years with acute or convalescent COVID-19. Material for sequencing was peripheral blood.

Here is the DNA: TGCAGCGTCGATGGGACAGGGACCGAGCAGTACTTC. It translates as CSVDGTGTEQYF. The chain is made from TRBV29-1 and TRBJ2-7, and 9 junction bases match TRBD1. From cysteine to phenylalanine, the CDR3 is 12 amino acids long. CDR3 DNA is the only sequence kept; it has 36 bases, read in frame from the first base. V trim: 6 bases; J trim: 6 bases; unmatched bases: 6. From a lookup of the germline V gene, CDR1 and CDR2 are SQVTM and ANQGSEA.